This T cell receptor (beta chain) was identified in a study of blood T cell repertoires in COVID-19. Study overall: T cells, B-cell-depleted T cells, or PBMCs provided the cDNA or gDNA that served as material.

Only in-frame clones appear in the TCRdb table, and some are missing; sequencing was by immunoSEQ multiplex PCR. The data show roughly 170,000 clones, about four fifths seen once. In its sample, this clone was seen once. Cohorts were determined from participant-reported clinical history. Each recovered donor of Cohort 3 presented with two negative PCRs, clearance, or symptom resolution. The CDR3 loop spans 15 amino acids. CDR1 and CDR2 from the germline V gene are LNHDA and SQIVND (reference sequence). Trimming removed 7 bases from V and 7 bases from J, with 20 bases in between. J is TRBJ2-1 and V is TRBV19; D is ambiguous. This receptor was taken from a man aged 45-60 years who had recovered from COVID-19. The sequencing sample was made of PBMCs or T cells enriched from blood (not recorded which). CDR3 nucleotides: TGTGCCAGTACCCCGAGTCTAGGTAGGTGGAATGAGCAGTTCTTC. Amino acids: CASTPSLGRWNEQFF.